The following is a TCR beta chain sequence with its context. Assay used: immunoSEQ multiplex PCR; TCRdb lists only in-frame clones, some missing. The sample contains 150,000 to 200,000 clones, around four fifths of which appear only once. This record comes from a study of cytomegalovirus exposure and HLA in healthy donors. Study overall: It was reported in a later analysis that the same platform had been used for the 120 validation repertoires as for the roughly 670 first-cohort repertoires.

The length of the CDR3 is 13 residues. Germline V gene data show CDR1 as SGDLS and CDR2 as YYNGEE. V shed 4 bases and J shed 0 bases, with 7 bases lying between them. Separate from the roughly 700-subject first cohort was the roughly 130-subject validation cohort, to which the donors belonged. Input material: PBMCs. The source is a young man in good health and CMV-seropositive. The rearrangement links TRBV9 to TRBJ1-1; D might be TRBD1 (5 bases). CDR3 DNA: TGTGCCAGCAGCCTGACAGTGAACACTGAAGCTTTCTTT. Encoded protein: CASSLTVNTEAFF.